Below are 7 T cell receptor beta chains sequenced from a single sample in a study of cytomegalovirus exposure and HLA in healthy donors. PCR used 60 Vbeta primers and 13 Jbeta primers. Only in-frame clones appear in the TCRdb table, and some are missing; sequencing was by immunoSEQ multiplex PCR. This repertoire shows approximately 120,000 clones, 75% to 85% found once; its top ten account for 8.9%. Sequencing input: PBMCs. All receptors come from a man between 25 and 39 years old in good health and CMV-seropositive.

This chain uses TRBV2 with TRBJ2-1; TRBD2 might be the D (5 bases). CDR3 length: 15 amino acids. Germline-derived CDR1 and CDR2 are SNHLY and FYNNEI. Trimming stripped 4 bases from V and 9 bases from J, with 19 bases between. CDR3 DNA: TGTGCCAGCAGTGCGGGCAGGAGGTCTTATGGTGAGCAGTTCTTC. Amino acid sequence: CASSAGRRSYGEQFF.

The CDR3 protein is CASSDLGVKQFF. The CDR3 coding sequence is TGTGCCAGCAGTGACCTCGGAGTGAAGCAGTTCTTC. The chain joins TRBV2 to TRBJ2-1; no reliable D call. V lost 3 bases, J lost 11 bases, and 11 bases lay in between. Germline CDR1 and CDR2: SNHLY and FYNNEI. This CDR3 is 12 amino acids long.

This sequence joins TRBV6-1 and TRBJ2-3; D remains ambiguous. V lost 10 bases and J lost 0, with 17 bases in between. This CDR3 region has 15 residues. Germline values: CDR1 MNHNS, CDR2 SASEGT. The CDR3 region has the DNA TGTGCCACCACCGTGTTGGCGGTAAGCACAGATACGCAGTATTTT. Translation gives CATTVLAVSTDTQYF.

Of note for this clone: Additional DNA sequences in this sample encode the identical CDR3. The V call is TRBV6-5, the J call TRBJ1-5; 7 nucleotides match TRBD1. V lost 6 bases to trimming and J lost 3 bases; unmatched junction nucleotides: 2. This CDR3 comprises 13 residues. CDR1 is MNHEY, CDR2 SVGAGI, per germline. CDR3 coding DNA: TGTGCCAGCAGGACAGGGTCCAATCAGCCCCAGCATTTT. Encoded protein: CASRTGSNQPQHF.

The chain uses TRBV28 and TRBJ2-1; the match to TRBD2 covers 8 bases. The ends lost 4 bases at V and 9 bases at J; junction bases unmatched: 2. This CDR3 is 12 amino acids long. The V gene's germline CDR1 is MDHEN and CDR2 SYDVKM. The CDR3: CASSSGGSEQFF. The CDR3 DNA reads as TGTGCCAGCAGTTCGGGGGGGAGTGAGCAGTTCTTC.

This clone came up a few times. CDR3 in DNA: TGTGCCAGCAGCGTAGGGGCATCCAGCTCCTACAATGAGCAGTTCTTC. Translating it yields CASSVGASSSYNEQFF. V is TRBV9 and J is TRBJ2-1, with unresolved D. From germline, CDR1 is SGDLS and CDR2 YYNGEE. This CDR3 has 16 residues. Trimming took off 0 bases at V and 0 bases at J, with 10 bases between the two ends.

J is TRBJ2-5 and V is TRBV2; D perhaps matches TRBD2 (6 bases). The germline CDR1 and CDR2 sequences are SNHLY and FYNNEI. This CDR3 has 13 amino acids. The V end was cut by 7 bases, the J end by 2 bases, with 11 bases between. For the CDR3, the DNA is TGTGCCAGCACACGGGGGACTCAAGAGACCCAGTACTTC. This encodes CASTRGTQETQYF.